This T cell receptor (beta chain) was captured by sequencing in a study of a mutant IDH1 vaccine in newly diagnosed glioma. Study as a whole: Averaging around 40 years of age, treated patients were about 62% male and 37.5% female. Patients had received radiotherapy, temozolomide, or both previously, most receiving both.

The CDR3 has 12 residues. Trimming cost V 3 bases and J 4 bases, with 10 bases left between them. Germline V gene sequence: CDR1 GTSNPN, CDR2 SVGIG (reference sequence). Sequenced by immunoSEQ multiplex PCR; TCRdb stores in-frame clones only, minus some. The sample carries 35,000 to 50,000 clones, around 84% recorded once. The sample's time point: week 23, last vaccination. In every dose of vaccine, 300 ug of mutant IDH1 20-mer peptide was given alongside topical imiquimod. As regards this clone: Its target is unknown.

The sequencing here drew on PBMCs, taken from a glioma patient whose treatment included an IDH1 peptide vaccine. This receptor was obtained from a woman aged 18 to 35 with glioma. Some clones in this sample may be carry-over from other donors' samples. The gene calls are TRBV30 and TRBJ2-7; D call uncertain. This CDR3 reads CAWSLTVYEQYF. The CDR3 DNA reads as TGTGCCTGGAGCCTGACTGTGTACGAGCAGTACTTC.